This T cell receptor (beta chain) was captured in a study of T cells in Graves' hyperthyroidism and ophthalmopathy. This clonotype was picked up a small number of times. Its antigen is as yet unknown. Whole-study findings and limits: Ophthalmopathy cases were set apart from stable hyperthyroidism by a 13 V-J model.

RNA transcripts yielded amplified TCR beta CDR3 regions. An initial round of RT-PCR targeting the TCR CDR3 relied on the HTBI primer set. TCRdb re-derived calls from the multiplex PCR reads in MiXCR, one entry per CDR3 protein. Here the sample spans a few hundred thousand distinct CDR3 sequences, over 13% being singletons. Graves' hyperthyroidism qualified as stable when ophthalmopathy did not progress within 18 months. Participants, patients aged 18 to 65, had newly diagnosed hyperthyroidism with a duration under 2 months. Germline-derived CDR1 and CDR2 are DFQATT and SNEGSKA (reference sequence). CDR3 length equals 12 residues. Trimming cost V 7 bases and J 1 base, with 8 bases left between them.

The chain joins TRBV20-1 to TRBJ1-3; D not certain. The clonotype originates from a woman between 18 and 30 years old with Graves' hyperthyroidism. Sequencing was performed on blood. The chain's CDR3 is CSVGRSGNTIYF. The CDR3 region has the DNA TGCAGTGTTGGAAGGTCTGGAAACACCATATATTTT.